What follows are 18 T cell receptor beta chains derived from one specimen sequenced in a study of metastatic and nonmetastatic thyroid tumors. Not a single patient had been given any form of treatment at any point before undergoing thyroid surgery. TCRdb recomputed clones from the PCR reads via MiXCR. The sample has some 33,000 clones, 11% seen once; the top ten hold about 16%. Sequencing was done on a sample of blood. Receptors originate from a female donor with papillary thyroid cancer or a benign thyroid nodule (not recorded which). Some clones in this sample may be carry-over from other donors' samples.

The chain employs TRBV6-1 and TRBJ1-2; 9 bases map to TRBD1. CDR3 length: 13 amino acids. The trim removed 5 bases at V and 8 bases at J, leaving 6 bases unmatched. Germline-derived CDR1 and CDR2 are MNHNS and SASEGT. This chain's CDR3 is CASSRDREGGYTF. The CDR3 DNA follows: TGTGCCAGCAGTAGGGACAGGGAAGGCGGCTACACCTTC.

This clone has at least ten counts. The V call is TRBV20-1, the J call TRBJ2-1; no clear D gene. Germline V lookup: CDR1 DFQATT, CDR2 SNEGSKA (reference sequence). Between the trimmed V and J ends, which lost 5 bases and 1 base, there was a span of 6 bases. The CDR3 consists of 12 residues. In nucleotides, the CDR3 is TGCAGTGCTGGCCTTTCCTACAATGAGCAGTTCTTC. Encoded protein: CSAGLSYNEQFF.

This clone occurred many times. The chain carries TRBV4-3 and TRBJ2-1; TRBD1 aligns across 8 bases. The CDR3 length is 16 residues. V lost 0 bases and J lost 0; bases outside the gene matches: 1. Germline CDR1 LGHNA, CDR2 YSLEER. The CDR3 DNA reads TGCGCCAGCAGCCAAGATACAGGGGGCTCCTACAATGAGCAGTTCTTC. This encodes CASSQDTGGSYNEQFF.

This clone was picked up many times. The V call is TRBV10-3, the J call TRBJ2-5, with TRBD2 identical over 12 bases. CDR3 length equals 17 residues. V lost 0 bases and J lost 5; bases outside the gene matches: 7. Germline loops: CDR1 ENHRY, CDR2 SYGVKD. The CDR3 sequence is CAISESPSGRVQETQYF. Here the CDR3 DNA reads TGTGCCATCAGTGAGTCACCTAGCGGGAGGGTTCAGGAGACCCAGTACTTC.

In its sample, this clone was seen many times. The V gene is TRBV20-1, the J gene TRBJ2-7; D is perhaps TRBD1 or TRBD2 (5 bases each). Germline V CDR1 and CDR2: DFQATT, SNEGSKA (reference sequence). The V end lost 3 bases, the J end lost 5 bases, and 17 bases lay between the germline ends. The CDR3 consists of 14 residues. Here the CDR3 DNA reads TGCAGTGCTAGGGGTTATTTTGGGACCCACGAGCAGTACTTC. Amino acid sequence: CSARGYFGTHEQYF.

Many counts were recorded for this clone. DNA of the CDR3: TGCGCCAGCAGCTTGGGACGGCAAACTTCCACTGAAGCTTTCTTT. Translation gives CASSLGRQTSTEAFF. The gene calls are TRBV5-1 and TRBJ1-1; D is unclear. The CDR3 is 15 amino acids. Germline V gives CDR1 SGHRS, CDR2 YFSETQ. The V and J ends lost 0 bases and 4 bases respectively, with 13 bases between them. Based on the CDR3 plus reference TRBV5-1 and TRBJ1-1, the full variable domain is KAGVTQTPRYLIKTRGQQVTLSCSPISGHRSVSWYQQTPGQGLQFLFEYFSETQRNKGNFPGRFSGRQFSNSRSEMNVSTLELGDSALYLCASSLGRQTSTEAFFGQGTRLTVV.

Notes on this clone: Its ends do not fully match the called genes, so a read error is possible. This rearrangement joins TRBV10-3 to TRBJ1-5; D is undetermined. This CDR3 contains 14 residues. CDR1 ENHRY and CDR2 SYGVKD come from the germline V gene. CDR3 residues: CAISANVGKQRQHF. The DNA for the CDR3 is TGTGCCATCAGTGCCAACGTGGGCAAACAGCGCCAGCATTTT.

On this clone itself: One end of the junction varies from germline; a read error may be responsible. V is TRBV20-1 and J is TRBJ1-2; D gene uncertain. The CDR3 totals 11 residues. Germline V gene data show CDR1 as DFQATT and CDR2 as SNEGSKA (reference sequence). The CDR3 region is CSARARAGYTF. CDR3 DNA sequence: TGCAGCGCTAGAGCCCGAGCCGGCTACACCTTC.

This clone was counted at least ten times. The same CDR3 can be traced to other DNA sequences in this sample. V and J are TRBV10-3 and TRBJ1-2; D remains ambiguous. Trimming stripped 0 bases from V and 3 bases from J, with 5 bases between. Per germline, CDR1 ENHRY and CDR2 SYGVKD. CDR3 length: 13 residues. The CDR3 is CAISESWDYGYTF. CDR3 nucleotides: TGTGCCATCAGTGAGTCGTGGGACTATGGCTACACCTTC.

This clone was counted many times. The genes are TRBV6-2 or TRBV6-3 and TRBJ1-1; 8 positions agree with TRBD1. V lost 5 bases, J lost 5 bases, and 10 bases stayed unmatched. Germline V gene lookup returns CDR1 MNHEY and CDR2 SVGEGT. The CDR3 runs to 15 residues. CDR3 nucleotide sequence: TGTGCCAGCAGTCCCATGGACAGGGCGGAAACTGAAGCTTTCTTT. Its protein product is CASSPMDRAETEAFF.

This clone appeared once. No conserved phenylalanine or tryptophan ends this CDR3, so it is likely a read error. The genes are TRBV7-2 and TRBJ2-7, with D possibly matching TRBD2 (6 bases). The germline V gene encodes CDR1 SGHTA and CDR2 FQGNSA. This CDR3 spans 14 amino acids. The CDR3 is CAISLHGSGLEQYS. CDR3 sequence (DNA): TGTGCCATCAGCTTACACGGGAGCGGGCTCGAGCAGTACTCC.

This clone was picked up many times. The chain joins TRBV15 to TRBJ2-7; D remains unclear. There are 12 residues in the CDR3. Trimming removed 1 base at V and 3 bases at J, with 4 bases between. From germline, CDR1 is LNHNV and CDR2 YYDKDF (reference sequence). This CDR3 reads CATSRGYYEQYF. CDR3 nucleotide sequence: TGTGCCACCAGCAGAGGGTACTACGAGCAGTACTTC.

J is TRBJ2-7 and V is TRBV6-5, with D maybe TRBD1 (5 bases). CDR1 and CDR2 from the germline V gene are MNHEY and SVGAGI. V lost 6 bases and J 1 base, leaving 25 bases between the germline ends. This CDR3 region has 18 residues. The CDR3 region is CASRRRDTDTESSYEQYF. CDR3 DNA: TGTGCCAGCAGACGTCGCGACACGGACACTGAATCATCCTACGAGCAGTACTTC.

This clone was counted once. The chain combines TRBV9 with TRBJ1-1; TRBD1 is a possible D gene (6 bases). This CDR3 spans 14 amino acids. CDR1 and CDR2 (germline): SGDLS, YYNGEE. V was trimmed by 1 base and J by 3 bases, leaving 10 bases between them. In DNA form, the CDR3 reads TGTGCCAGCAGCGTAAGGGGGTCGTACACTGAAGCTTTCTTT. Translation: CASSVRGSYTEAFF.

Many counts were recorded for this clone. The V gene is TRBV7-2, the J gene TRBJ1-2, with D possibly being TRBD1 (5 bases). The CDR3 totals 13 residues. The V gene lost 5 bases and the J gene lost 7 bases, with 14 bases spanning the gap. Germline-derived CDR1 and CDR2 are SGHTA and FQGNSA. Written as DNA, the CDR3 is TGTGCCAGCAGCCCGACAGCTCTGCCTGGCTACACCTTC. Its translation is CASSPTALPGYTF.

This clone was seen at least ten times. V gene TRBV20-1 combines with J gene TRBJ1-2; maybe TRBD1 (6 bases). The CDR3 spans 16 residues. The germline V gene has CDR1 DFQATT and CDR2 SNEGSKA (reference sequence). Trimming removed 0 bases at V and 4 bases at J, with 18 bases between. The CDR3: CSARDRDRTELYGYTF. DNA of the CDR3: TGCAGTGCTAGAGATCGAGATAGGACAGAACTCTATGGCTACACCTTC.

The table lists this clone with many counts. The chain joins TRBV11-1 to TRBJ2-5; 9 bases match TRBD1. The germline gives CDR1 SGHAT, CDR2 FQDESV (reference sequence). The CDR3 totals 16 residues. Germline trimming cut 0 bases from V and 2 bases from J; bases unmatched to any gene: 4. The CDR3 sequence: CASSLAAGQGQETQYF. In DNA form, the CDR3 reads TGTGCCAGCAGCTTAGCGGCGGGACAGGGACAAGAGACCCAGTACTTC.

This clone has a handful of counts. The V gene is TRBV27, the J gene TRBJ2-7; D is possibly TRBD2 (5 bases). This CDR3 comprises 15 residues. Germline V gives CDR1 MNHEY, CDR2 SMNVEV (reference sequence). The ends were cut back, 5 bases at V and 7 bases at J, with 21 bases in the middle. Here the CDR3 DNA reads TGTGCCAGCAGTCCTAAGGGCCCGCGGGTTGGGGAGCAGTACTTC. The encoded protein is CASSPKGPRVGEQYF.